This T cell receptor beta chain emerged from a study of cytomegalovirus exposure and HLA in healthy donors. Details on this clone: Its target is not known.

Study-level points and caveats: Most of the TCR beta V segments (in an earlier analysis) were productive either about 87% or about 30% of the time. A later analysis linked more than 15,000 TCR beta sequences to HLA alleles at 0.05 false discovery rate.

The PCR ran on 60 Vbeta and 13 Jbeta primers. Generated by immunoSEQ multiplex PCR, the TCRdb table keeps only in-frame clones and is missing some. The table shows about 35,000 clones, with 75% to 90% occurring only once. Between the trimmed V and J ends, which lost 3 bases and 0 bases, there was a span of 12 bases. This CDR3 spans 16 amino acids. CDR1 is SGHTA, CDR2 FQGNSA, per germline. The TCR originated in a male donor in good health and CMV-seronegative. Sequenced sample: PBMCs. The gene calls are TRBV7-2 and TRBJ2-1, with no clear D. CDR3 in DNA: TGTGCCAGCAGCTTGGCGGTAAGAAGCTCCTACAATGAGCAGTTCTTC. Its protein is CASSLAVRSSYNEQFF.